The 32 T cell receptor beta chains presented below share a single source sample, sequenced in a study of CD8 T cells in ankylosing spondylitis. Using its own MiXCR run on the 5' RACE reads, TCRdb lists one record per CDR3 protein. Altogether 200,000 to 250,000 distinct CDR3 sequences are present, approximately 20% being singletons, with the ten largest covering more than 40%. Their antigens are not known. The study, taken as a whole, reports: What seemed typical of ankylosing spondylitis blood was a TCR beta motif built from fewer than ten highly homologous variants.

The specimen sequenced was blood, either unsorted or a sorted T cell fraction (not recorded which). The receptors here all came from a male donor with ankylosing spondylitis.

This clonotype was seen a few times. CDR3 DNA sequence: TGTGCCAGCAGTTTAACCCCTATGGGTTCCTACGAGCAGTACTTC. It encodes CASSLTPMGSYEQYF. V and J are TRBV27 and TRBJ2-7; D is uncertain. The germline V gene encodes CDR1 MNHEY and CDR2 SMNVEV (reference sequence). The CDR3 length is 15 residues. V shed 2 bases and J shed 1 base, with 12 bases lying between them.

The chain joins TRBV4-3 to TRBJ2-1; D uncertain. The CDR3 covers 14 residues. Trimming pared 0 bases from V and 10 bases from J, leaving 13 bases between. CDR1 and CDR2 from the germline V gene are LGHNA and YSLEER. In DNA form, the CDR3 reads TGCGCCAGCAGCCAAGATAGCCTTCCCGAAGAGCAGTTCTTC. Its translation: CASSQDSLPEEQFF.

The gene calls are TRBV2 and TRBJ2-7, with TRBD2 matching over 11 bases. This CDR3 is 15 amino acids long. Trimming removed 4 bases from V and 4 bases from J; junction bases left unmatched: 6. CDR1 SNHLY and CDR2 FYNNEI come from the germline V gene. Written as DNA, the CDR3 is TGTGCCAGCAGTGTTATAGCGGGGGGGTTTTACGAGCAGTACTTC. It yields the protein CASSVIAGGFYEQYF.

This clonotype was detected only a few times. The chain uses TRBV12-3 or TRBV12-4 and TRBJ2-5, with D possibly matching TRBD2 (5 bases). This CDR3 has 13 amino acids. V lost 11 bases and J 1 base, leaving 14 bases between the germline ends. The CDR3, as DNA: TGTGCCTCAGAGTCGGGGTCCCAAGAGACCCAGTACTTC. The encoded protein is CASESGSQETQYF.

V and J are TRBV5-6 and TRBJ2-5; unclear D gene. The CDR3 contains 15 residues. Germline CDR1 is SGHDT and CDR2 is YYEEEE. V lost 2 bases to trimming and J lost 2 bases, with 13 bases between them. As DNA, the CDR3 is TGTGCCAGCAGCTTAGTCCGGTTGGGGCAAGAGACCCAGTACTTC. Protein: CASSLVRLGQETQYF.

This rearrangement joins TRBV7-2 to TRBJ2-7; TRBD2 matches at 9 bases. Germline CDR1 SGHTA, CDR2 FQGNSA. The CDR3 extends over 15 amino acids. V shed 1 base, J shed 3 bases, and the junction held 4 bases outside the gene matches. For the CDR3, the DNA is TGTGCCAGCAGCTTAGAACCAGCGGGAGGCTACGAGCAGTACTTC. Protein: CASSLEPAGGYEQYF.

This clonotype was recorded many times. V and J are TRBV4-3 and TRBJ1-2, with 7 bases identical to TRBD1. The CDR3 has 15 amino acids. V shed 2 bases, J shed 1 base, and the junction held 4 bases outside the gene matches. CDR1 is LGHNA, CDR2 YSLEER, per germline. The CDR3 DNA reads TGCGCCAGCAGCCAATTCGGGGACAGTAACTATGGCTACACCTTC. Protein product: CASSQFGDSNYGYTF.

The chain has TRBV2 and TRBJ1-2; TRBD1 aligns across 10 bases. Germline V gives CDR1 SNHLY, CDR2 FYNNEI. V shed 3 bases, J shed 5 bases, and the junction held 9 bases outside the gene matches. The CDR3 covers 16 residues. The CDR3 nucleotides read TGTGCCAGCAGTGACTCCCGGGACAGGGGTAATTATGGCTACACCTTC. It codes for CASSDSRDRGNYGYTF.

This clonotype was recorded a few times. The DNA for the CDR3 is TGTGCCAGCAGGGAGAACTCCTACGAGCAGTACTTC. As protein: CASRENSYEQYF. The V and J genes are TRBV7-9 and TRBJ2-7; unclear D gene. Germline assignment: CDR1 SEHNR and CDR2 FQNEAQ (reference sequence). The CDR3 covers 12 residues. Trimming removed 6 bases at V and 0 bases at J, with 6 bases between.

The sample holds many counts of this clonotype. The chain carries TRBV13 and TRBJ2-3; 8 bases align to TRBD2. J was trimmed by 4 bases and V by 3 bases; bases with no gene match: 9. Germline loops: CDR1 PRHDT, CDR2 FYEKMQ (reference sequence). The length of the CDR3 is 16 residues. The CDR3 DNA reads TGTGCCAGCAGCTTGGCGGGGGGCGAGTCCCCAGATACGCAGTATTTT. It is translated as CASSLAGGESPDTQYF.

J is TRBJ2-7 and V is TRBV2, with D unresolved. Deletions cut 7 bases from V and 3 bases from J, with 13 bases between. Germline CDR1 SNHLY, CDR2 FYNNEI. CDR3 size: 13 residues. The CDR3 sequence: CASKVGDFYEQYF. CDR3 in DNA: TGTGCCAGCAAGGTGGGTGACTTCTACGAGCAGTACTTC.

The chain combines TRBV9 with TRBJ2-7, with D possibly being TRBD1 or TRBD2 (6 bases each). The CDR3 has 14 residues. CDR1 and CDR2 (germline): SGDLS, YYNGEE. Trimming removed 2 bases from V and 10 bases from J, with 19 bases in between. This CDR3 reads CASSVGGRYSEQYF. The CDR3 DNA reads as TGTGCCAGCAGCGTGGGGGGCCGTTATTCCGAACAGTACTTC.

Only a few counts were recorded for this clonotype. This chain links TRBV12-3 or TRBV12-4 with TRBJ2-5; a possible D gene is TRBD1 (6 bases). The CDR3 length is 16 residues. Trimming removed 5 bases at V and 5 bases at J, with 21 bases between. The CDR3 spells CASSQSLRGFLETQYF. In DNA, the CDR3 is TGTGCCAGCAGTCAGTCACTCAGGGGTTTCTTGGAGACCCAGTACTTC.

In this sample, this clonotype turned up many times. This chain links TRBV6-4 with TRBJ2-3; a weak D match, TRBD2 (5 bases). The CDR3 extends over 15 amino acids. Trimming cost V 5 bases and J 4 bases, with 16 bases left between them. CDR1 MRHNA and CDR2 SNTAGT come from the germline V gene. The CDR3 sequence: CASSQDPPGSDTQYF. CDR3 nucleotide sequence: TGTGCCAGCAGTCAGGACCCCCCGGGATCAGATACGCAGTATTTT.

The V and J genes are TRBV20-1 and TRBJ2-7, with TRBD2 matching 10 bases. This CDR3 has 14 residues. Losses at the gene ends were 4 bases for V and 3 bases for J; bases not matched to a gene: 6. CDR1 and CDR2 (germline): DFQATT, SNEGSKA (reference sequence). The CDR3: CSATGTSVLYEQYF. The CDR3 DNA reads TGCAGTGCTACCGGGACTAGCGTCCTCTACGAGCAGTACTTC.

This clonotype was seen many times. This CDR3 is CASSQDWTGYQPQHF. In nucleotides, the CDR3 is TGCGCCAGCAGCCAAGATTGGACAGGGTATCAGCCCCAGCATTTT. The chain joins TRBV4-3 to TRBJ1-5; 8 nucleotides match TRBD1. CDR1 and CDR2 (germline): LGHNA, YSLEER. The CDR3 runs to 15 residues. With V trimmed by 0 bases and J by 5 bases, 3 bases remained unmatched.

This clonotype was seen more than once but under ten times. The gene calls are TRBV4-1 and TRBJ1-4, with TRBD1 matching 8 bases. The V gene's germline CDR1 is MGHRA and CDR2 YSYEKL. The V gene end was trimmed by 4 bases and the J gene end by 0 bases; junction bases not matched to a gene: 13. This CDR3 contains 19 residues. The CDR3 loop reads CASSLGTGNLYATNEKLFF. The CDR3, as DNA: TGCGCCAGCAGCCTGGGGACAGGCAATCTATATGCAACTAATGAAAAACTGTTTTTT.

This clonotype was counted a few times. This chain links TRBV4-3 with TRBJ1-2; D gene unclear. The germline V gene has CDR1 LGHNA and CDR2 YSLEER. This CDR3 contains 15 residues. The ends were cut back, 0 bases at V and 4 bases at J, with 12 bases in the middle. The CDR3, as DNA: TGCGCCAGCAGCCAAGATCGGGGAGGGCTCTATGGCTACACCTTC. Amino acid sequence: CASSQDRGGLYGYTF.

The J gene is TRBJ2-1, the V gene TRBV6-2 or TRBV6-3, with D possibly TRBD1 on 5 matching bases. The V and J ends lost 6 bases and 10 bases respectively, with 22 bases between them. This CDR3 spans 15 amino acids. CDR1 and CDR2 (germline): MNHEY, SVGEGT. CDR3 sequence: CASSPLPPTREEQFF. The DNA for the CDR3 is TGTGCCAGCAGCCCCCTCCCGCCAACCAGGGAAGAGCAGTTCTTC.

The chain has TRBV4-1 and TRBJ1-1, with TRBD1 matching 7 bases. V shed 1 base, J shed 3 bases, and the junction held 8 bases outside the gene matches. This CDR3 region has 16 residues. Germline loops: CDR1 MGHRA, CDR2 YSYEKL. As DNA, the CDR3 is TGCGCCAGCAGCCAAGGGCGAGGGGGCGATGACACTGAAGCTTTCTTT. This translates into CASSQGRGGDDTEAFF.

The V gene is TRBV6-2 or TRBV6-3, the J gene TRBJ2-7; 7 bases are a match to TRBD1. With 6 bases clipped from V and 2 bases from J, the junction kept 10 bases outside the gene matches. The length of the CDR3 is 15 residues. Germline loops: CDR1 MNHEY, CDR2 SVGEGT. CDR3 amino acids: CASSLGWTGAYEQYF. CDR3 coding DNA: TGTGCCAGCAGCCTAGGTTGGACAGGAGCCTACGAGCAGTACTTC.

This clonotype was seen more than once but under ten times. The genes are TRBV11-2 and TRBJ2-3, with 9 bases matching TRBD2. CDR3 length: 17 amino acids. After removal of 5 bases from V and 3 bases from J, the junction contained 12 bases not matched to a gene. The germline V gene encodes CDR1 SGHAT and CDR2 FQNNGV. The CDR3 DNA sequence: TGTGCCAGCAGCCCCAGACTAGCGGAAGACGGAACAGATACGCAGTATTTT. Its translation is CASSPRLAEDGTDTQYF.

This rearrangement joins TRBV5-6 to TRBJ2-1; a weak D match, TRBD1 (6 bases). Germline V gene lookup returns CDR1 SGHDT and CDR2 YYEEEE. The germline V and J ends were trimmed by 2 bases and 0 bases, with 9 bases remaining between them. The CDR3 loop spans 15 amino acids. CDR3 sequence: CASSFYRDSYNEQFF. CDR3 in DNA: TGTGCCAGCAGCTTCTACAGGGACTCCTACAATGAGCAGTTCTTC.

This clonotype occurred many times. This rearrangement joins TRBV5-1 to TRBJ1-1; 7 nucleotides agree with TRBD1. The J segment lost 1 base and the V segment lost 1 base, leaving 1 base of the junction unmatched. The germline V gene has CDR1 SGHRS and CDR2 YFSETQ. The CDR3 extends over 14 amino acids. The CDR3 DNA reads TGCGCCAGCAGCTTGAACAGGGGGAACACTGAAGCTTTCTTT. It is translated as CASSLNRGNTEAFF.

The chain carries TRBV6-5 and TRBJ2-7; D remains unclear. V was shortened by 0 bases and J by 3 bases, with 9 bases between the two germline ends. Germline V CDR1 and CDR2: MNHEY, SVGAGI. CDR3 length: 14 residues. The CDR3 DNA reads as TGTGCCAGCAGTTACTCCCCCAGCATCTACGAGCAGTACTTC. This translates into CASSYSPSIYEQYF.

This chain joins TRBV12-3 or TRBV12-4 and TRBJ2-1, with 10 bases that match TRBD1. V lost 5 bases and J lost 3; bases outside the gene matches: 7. The CDR3 consists of 16 residues. The CDR3 here is CASSARQGANYNEQFF. CDR3 sequence (DNA): TGTGCCAGCAGTGCCCGACAGGGGGCAAACTACAATGAGCAGTTCTTC.

This chain links TRBV20-1 with TRBJ2-2, with D perhaps TRBD1 (5 bases). From germline, CDR1 is DFQATT and CDR2 SNEGSKA (reference sequence). CDR3 length equals 13 residues. V shed 2 bases and J shed 1 base, with 5 bases lying between them. The CDR3 loop reads CSARQGNTGELFF. In DNA form, the CDR3 reads TGCAGTGCTAGACAGGGGAACACCGGGGAGCTGTTTTTT.

The table lists this clonotype with a few counts. The chain combines TRBV28 with TRBJ2-3; D uncertain. Trimming took 1 base from V and 3 from J, leaving 8 bases between them. Germline loops: CDR1 MDHEN, CDR2 SYDVKM. The CDR3 covers 14 residues. CDR3: CASSLLEQTDTQYF. CDR3 coding DNA: TGTGCCAGCAGTTTATTGGAGCAGACAGATACGCAGTATTTT.

J is TRBJ1-1 and V is TRBV6-2 or TRBV6-3, with a possible D match to TRBD1 (5 bases). The CDR3 sequence is 13 residues long. Trimming cost V 7 bases and J 1 base, with 10 bases left between them. Germline CDR1 MNHEY, CDR2 SVGEGT. The CDR3 reads CASTFDRNTEAFF. In DNA form, the CDR3 reads TGTGCCAGCACCTTCGACAGGAACACTGAAGCTTTCTTT.

This clonotype was observed a few times. This chain links TRBV20-1 with TRBJ2-7, with D unclear. The CDR3 is made up of 13 amino acids. Per germline, CDR1 DFQATT and CDR2 SNEGSKA (reference sequence). Trimming cost V 1 base and J 0 bases, with 7 bases left between them. The DNA of the CDR3 is TGCAGTGCTAGAGCCCAAAGCTCCTACGAGCAGTACTTC. This sequence encodes CSARAQSSYEQYF.

This clonotype showed up just a few times. This chain connects TRBV20-1 to TRBJ1-5; D not resolved. V gave up 0 bases and J gave up 3 bases, with 12 bases separating them. Germline V CDR1 and CDR2: DFQATT, SNEGSKA (reference sequence). The CDR3 consists of 15 residues. CDR3 sequence (DNA): TGCAGTGCTAGAGATTATGAACTGCTCAATCAGCCCCAGCATTTT. This sequence encodes CSARDYELLNQPQHF.

The gene calls are TRBV4-1 and TRBJ2-3; 12 bases agree with TRBD2. The CDR3 has 16 amino acids. V trimming: 3 bases; J trimming: 3 bases; junction bases outside the gene matches: 4. Germline V gene sequence: CDR1 MGHRA, CDR2 YSYEKL. CDR3 protein: CASSQRTSGETDTQYF. The DNA of the CDR3 is TGCGCCAGCAGCCAGAGGACTAGCGGGGAAACAGATACGCAGTATTTT.